Listed here is a single TCR beta chain. This clonotype appeared many times. Which antigen it targets is not known. Qualities for individual bases were not recorded, and no much larger clone is one base off. The source of the sample is a study of neurological immune-mediated disorders (dated by TCRdb to the late 2010s). For context, the study as a whole: Among the approximately 34 multiple sclerosis patients, relapsing-remitting MS was present in roughly 30 and secondary progressive MS was present in 3. Using UMI-based sequencing, the study compared peripheral blood TCR-beta repertoires from patients with HTLV-I-associated myelopathy (HAM/TSP), patients with multiple sclerosis, and healthy controls. Longitudinal samples, technical triplicates and paired sorted CD4+ and CD8+ T-cell subsets, alongside PBMC samples, were included among the 106 TCR-beta libraries. The cohort comprised roughly 69 subjects: some 14 HAM/TSP patients, around 35 multiple sclerosis patients and 20 or so healthy controls. Overall study outcomes, separate from this receptor: The MS cluster showed no association with clinical or MRI features, and the authors stated that larger cohorts are needed. TCR clonal expansion was greatest in HAM/TSP patients and smallest in MS patients, who ranked below even healthy controls. Repertoires from 18 of 34 MS patients were grouped by phylogenetic analysis into a cluster of related CDR3 sequences, suggesting a possible repertoire-level signature. No identical CDR3 amino acid sequences were shared among expanded clones across subjects, suggesting private TCR-beta repertoires in all groups.

Unsorted PBMC libraries were generated from 2 million PBMCs stored in RNAlater at -80 °C until RNA extraction. Multiple sclerosis patients were enrolled in a US clinical protocol evaluating disease progression by magnetic resonance imaging. PBMCs were separated from peripheral blood using Ficoll-Hypaque density gradient centrifugation and then cryopreserved in liquid nitrogen. cDNA synthesis used template-switch 5'RACE with a primer carrying a 10-nucleotide random unique molecular identifier tagging each TCR transcript. Each sequencing run produced over 160 million TCR-beta sequences covering 15-18 subjects. The RNeasy kit was used for extraction of total RNA. TCR-beta VDJ regions were amplified with primers for the TCR constant region and the 5'RACE anchor, using the KAPA Real-time Library Amplification kit. Sample indexes and Illumina adaptors were added in a first PCR, and a second PCR then increased library yield. After Ampure bead purification, the TCR product of roughly 650 bp was size-selected on a 2% E-gel SizeSelection system. Before pooling, library quality was checked on a Bioanalyzer, concentration was measured with Qubit, and libraries were quantified with the Kapa Library Quantification kit. An Illumina HiSeq 2500 was used to sequence the libraries paired-end at 2 x 150 bp. To increase sequence diversity, about 23-32% phiX was spiked into each library pool. The study's own analysis went as follows. The quality-filtered reads were processed with the UMI-based MiGEC pipeline, whose error correction step removed more than 75% of the raw TCR sequences. IMGT germline references were used for alignment of VDJ genes, and clonotypes were defined by a unique CDR3 amino acid sequence together with V-J genes. VDJtools evaluated clonal expansion, Shannon diversity and CDR3 relatedness (CalcPairwiseDistances, ClusterSamples); CLCbio workbench built phylogenetic trees. Expanded clones were defined as having at least 8 unique UMIs, based on coefficient-of-variation modelling across technical triplicates. TCRdb itself trimmed the public reads at Q25 with fastp, ran MiXCR and retained productive beta chains. Every distinct CDR3 protein forms one entry, paired with its most common genes and DNA. Clone size and V and J calls follow TCRdb, not the original study. Within this sample are tens of thousands of distinct CDR3 sequences, with approximately 5.2% of them counted one time only. Around 7.2% of the sample rests with the top ten.

Between the V and J ends, shortened by 0 bases and 8 bases respectively, the junction contains 10 bases. The germline V gene (reference sequence) yields DFQATT for CDR1 and SNEGSKA for CDR2. Measured from the cysteine to the phenylalanine, the CDR3 is 13 residues long. Only the CDR3 portion is preserved as DNA: 39 bases, with reading frame beginning at the first base. Recombination linked TRBV20-1 to TRBJ1-4; the D gene lacks a confident call. The sequenced sample was PBMCs. The source of this sequence is a man aged 18 to 29 with multiple sclerosis. Here the CDR3 is given as CSARDFSPEKLFF. DNA sequence: TGCAGTGCTAGAGATTTCTCTCCGGAAAAACTGTTTTTT.